Following are 16 T cell receptor beta chains from one sample sequenced in a study of T cell responses to AZD1222 COVID-19 vaccine. The table came from immunoSEQ multiplex PCR; TCRdb's copy has only in-frame clones and leaves some out. The sample yields approximately 150,000 clones, 75% to 90% seen once. The sample here was peripheral blood, taken 28 days after the second dose of the MenACWY control vaccine. The receptors were gathered from an adult who received the MenACWY meningococcal vaccine as a control.

This rearrangement joins TRBV7-9 to TRBJ1-6; TRBD1 aligns across 7 bases. This CDR3 contains 15 residues. Germline V lookup: CDR1 SEHNR, CDR2 FQNEAQ (reference sequence). V dropped 1 base and J dropped 9; count of bases not matched to a gene: 6. The CDR3 loop is CASSLDRGRLSPLHF. The CDR3 DNA reads TGTGCCAGCAGCTTAGACAGGGGCCGGCTTTCACCCCTCCACTTT. Combining the CDR3 with reference TRBV7-9 and TRBJ1-6 gives the whole variable domain DTGVSQNPRHKITKRGQNVTFRCDPISEHNRLYWYRQTLGQGPEFLTYFQNEAQLEKSRLLSDRFSAERPKGSFSTLEIQRTEQGDSAMYLCASSLDRGRLSPLHFGNGTRLTVT.

This clone was seen once. The chain employs TRBV19 and TRBJ2-7; the D is unclear. This CDR3 spans 11 amino acids. CDR1 and CDR2 (germline): LNHDA, SQIVND (reference sequence). Trimming stripped 3 bases from V and 4 bases from J, with 4 bases between. CDR3 loop: CASSMGYEQYF. CDR3 DNA sequence: TGTGCCAGTAGTATGGGGTACGAGCAGTACTTC.

The chain couples TRBV12-3 or TRBV12-4 to TRBJ2-2, with D possibly being TRBD1 (5 bases). The CDR3 runs 13 residues. Trimming left V 5 bases short and J 5 bases short, with 9 bases between. DNA for the CDR3: TGTGCCAGCAGTCCCCAGGGAACCGGGGAGCTGTTTTTT. Protein sequence: CASSPQGTGELFF.

The chain has TRBV7-2 and TRBJ1-4; D is perhaps TRBD1 (5 bases). This CDR3 is 15 amino acids long. The V gene's germline CDR1 is SGHTA and CDR2 FQGNSA. With 1 base removed from V and 12 bases from J, the gap between germline ends came to 18 bases. The CDR3 loop reads CASSLGGTTKKELFF. The CDR3 region has the DNA TGTGCCAGCAGCTTAGGCGGGACGACGAAGAAAGAACTGTTTTTT. Using reference TRBV7-2 and TRBJ1-4 for the parts outside the CDR3, the full variable domain is GAGVSQSPSNKVTEKGKDVELRCDPISGHTALYWYRQSLGQGLEFLIYFQGNSAPDKSGLPSDRFSAERTGGSVSTLTIQRTQQEDSAVYLCASSLGGTTKKELFFGSGTQLSVL.

This chain uses TRBV6-2 or TRBV6-3 with TRBJ2-2; TRBD2 is a possible D gene (6 bases). Deletions cut 0 bases from V and 1 base from J, with 12 bases between. The CDR3 consists of 17 residues. Per the germline V gene, CDR1 is MNHEY and CDR2 is SVGEGT. CDR3 nucleotides: TGTGCCAGCAGTTACTCGAGGGGTAGCGGGAACACCGGGGAGCTGTTTTTT. It yields the protein CASSYSRGSGNTGELFF.

Here the CDR3 DNA reads TGCGCCAGCAGCCCTACTAGCTTGTCCTACAATGAGCAGTTCTTC. It encodes CASSPTSLSYNEQFF. This chain joins TRBV4-3 and TRBJ2-1; D is perhaps TRBD2 (6 bases). With 4 bases removed from V and 1 base from J, the gap between germline ends came to 11 bases. The CDR3 sequence is 15 residues long. Germline loops: CDR1 LGHNA, CDR2 YSLEER.

J is TRBJ2-1 and V is TRBV11-2; D is possibly TRBD2 (5 bases). Germline CDR1 SGHAT, CDR2 FQNNGV. The V end was cut by 5 bases, the J end by 3 bases, with 11 bases between. The CDR3 is 14 residues long. The CDR3 nucleotides read TGTGCCAGCAGCCCGGCCGGGATCTACAATGAGCAGTTCTTC. Its protein product is CASSPAGIYNEQFF. Full variable domain (rest looked up from reference TRBV11-2 and TRBJ2-1): EAGVAQSPRYKIIEKRQSVAFWCNPISGHATLYWYQQILGQGPKLLIQFQNNGVVDDSQLPKDRFSAERLKGVDSTLKIQPAKLEDSAVYLCASSPAGIYNEQFFGPGTRLTVL.

The chain is built from TRBV7-9 and TRBJ2-2; D remains unclear. The V end lost 1 base, the J end lost 6 bases, and 18 bases lay between the germline ends. The CDR3 is 17 amino acids. CDR1 SEHNR and CDR2 FQNEAQ come from the germline V gene (reference sequence). The CDR3, as DNA: TGTGCCAGCAGCTTAGGTTATTCCAGGCCCACACCCGGGGAGCTGTTTTTT. It specifies CASSLGYSRPTPGELFF.

This chain uses TRBV24-1 with TRBJ1-2; no firm D call. Per the germline V gene, CDR1 is KGHDR and CDR2 is SFDVKD. This CDR3 is built from 11 residues. V lost 1 base and J lost 8, with 4 bases in between. CDR3 loop: CATSDFGGYTF. The CDR3 DNA follows: TGTGCCACCAGTGATTTCGGAGGCTACACCTTC.

The chain couples TRBV6-2 or TRBV6-3 to TRBJ1-5; D unresolved. Trimming pared 6 bases from V and 3 bases from J, leaving 9 bases between. This CDR3 is 13 amino acids long. Germline lookup yields CDR1 MNHEY and CDR2 SVGEGT. In DNA, the CDR3 is TGTGCCAGCAGCGGTCAGTTCAATCAGCCCCAGCATTTT. Translation: CASSGQFNQPQHF.

The chain couples TRBV4-3 to TRBJ2-2, with 7 bases identical to TRBD2. CDR3 length: 16 residues. With V trimmed by 1 base and J by 5 bases, 7 bases remained unmatched. CDR1 and CDR2 from the germline V gene are LGHNA and YSLEER. CDR3 loop: CASSQGAGVETGELFF. In DNA form, the CDR3 reads TGCGCCAGCAGCCAAGGGGCGGGAGTAGAGACCGGGGAGCTGTTTTTT.

V and J are TRBV2 and TRBJ1-5, with 9 bases lining up with TRBD1. Germline V gives CDR1 SNHLY, CDR2 FYNNEI. V was clipped by 3 bases and J by 8 bases; unmatched bases: 5. The CDR3 is made up of 14 amino acids. The CDR3 loop is CASSETGGIKPQHF. The CDR3 DNA reads as TGTGCCAGCAGTGAGACAGGGGGGATTAAGCCCCAGCATTTT.

The chain couples TRBV7-8 to TRBJ2-1, with D maybe TRBD2 (5 bases). CDR1 is SGHVS, CDR2 FQNEAQ, per germline. V shed 6 bases and J shed 9 bases, with 12 bases lying between them. The length of the CDR3 is 12 residues. This chain's CDR3 is CASSPRRFEQFF. In nucleotides, the CDR3 is TGTGCCAGCAGTCCTAGGAGGTTTGAGCAGTTCTTC.

This clone was picked up one time. This chain's CDR3 is CASSLAGLAGGDTQYF. The CDR3 DNA reads as TGTGCCAGCAGCTTAGCTGGCCTAGCGGGTGGGGATACGCAGTATTTT. This rearrangement joins TRBV7-8 to TRBJ2-3, with TRBD2 identical over 8 bases. J was trimmed by 6 bases and V by 0 bases; bases with no gene match: 8. CDR1 and CDR2 (germline): SGHVS, FQNEAQ. The CDR3 is 16 amino acids.

This chain uses TRBV6-6 with TRBJ1-3; D is possibly TRBD1 (5 bases). V lost 10 bases and J 0 bases, leaving 16 bases between the germline ends. Looked up from germline, CDR1 is MNHNY and CDR2 is SVGAGI (reference sequence). The CDR3 has 15 residues. This CDR3 reads CATSGLHISGNTIYF. CDR3 sequence (DNA): TGTGCCACGTCGGGACTCCATATCTCTGGAAACACCATATATTTT.

The rearrangement joins TRBV12-3 or TRBV12-4 to TRBJ2-7; no definite D call. This CDR3 spans 12 amino acids. Trimming took 6 bases from V and 2 from J, leaving 8 bases between them. The CDR3 protein is CASRPGTYEQYF. As DNA, the CDR3 is TGTGCCAGCAGACCTGGAACCTACGAGCAGTACTTC.